Here is one T cell receptor (beta chain) with its context. Its antigen is unknown. The record originates from a study of cytomegalovirus exposure and HLA in healthy donors. Study-level information: Per a later analysis, the roughly 670 first-cohort and some 130 validation repertoires shared one platform.

Overall study findings and caveats: Many donors carried some public TCRs, although rarity characterized most TCR sequences. The study flagged about 150 TCR beta chains as cytomegalovirus-associated.

Profiling relied on immunoSEQ multiplex PCR, and the TCRdb table lists in-frame clones only, not all of them. The top ten hold under 2% of the sample, which has tens of thousands of clones, approximately 95% seen once. The clonotype originates from a man between 18 and 29 years old in good health and CMV-seropositive. The sequencing sample was made of PBMCs.

The CDR3 region is CASSFGETQYF. The CDR3 DNA follows: TGCGCCAGCAGCTTCGGAGAGACCCAGTACTTC. J is TRBJ2-5 and V is TRBV5-1; D is undetermined. Between the trimmed V and J ends, which lost 2 bases and 4 bases, there was a span of 3 bases. Germline values: CDR1 SGHRS, CDR2 YFSETQ. The CDR3 is made up of 11 amino acids.